This TCR beta chain came from a study of T cell clonotyping in hematopoietic cell transplantation. Overall study results and limits: Higher Inverse Simpson Index values in graft donor and pretransplant recipient predicted broader posttransplant TCR diversity. Recipient TCR diversity dropped after transplant; expanded clonotypes rose from day 30 to 180. At the given depth, recipient repertoires were over 95% de novo clonotypes.

Sequencing was performed with immunoSEQ multiplex PCR; in TCRdb, only in-frame clones are kept and a portion is missing. The sample lists approximately 7,000 clones, approximately 87% occurring once. Germline V gene lookup returns CDR1 SQVTM and CDR2 ANQGSEA. V was cut by 4 bases and J by 2 bases, with 11 bases left in between. This CDR3 spans 13 amino acids. Samples: about 28 days before transplant, then days 30, 100 and 180 after. In regard to this clone: Its target is unknown.

The V and J genes are TRBV29-1 and TRBJ1-2; D perhaps matches TRBD1 (5 bases). The material sequenced was PBMCs, taken 100 days after allogeneic stem cell transplant. The receptor was isolated from a male patient aged 45-60 years who had an allogeneic stem cell transplant from a related donor, so the T cells may come from the graft donor. Some clones in this sample may be carry-over from other donors' samples. CDR3 sequence reads: CSVGSRANYGYTF. The DNA of the CDR3 is TGCAGCGTTGGAAGCAGGGCCAACTATGGCTACACCTTC.